The next 25 T cell receptor beta chains were all read from a single sample in a study of preoperative IRX-2 immunotherapy in early breast cancer. As to treatment: preoperative locoregional IRX-2 cytokine immunotherapy. TCRdb's table, derived via immunoSEQ multiplex PCR, lists solely in-frame clones and lacks some. This sample has fewer than 40,000 clones, with roughly 96% found just once. The sample was acquired from a patient treated with IRX-2 immunotherapy. These receptors were collected from a human donor with breast cancer.

V is TRBV5-1 and J is TRBJ1-2, with 7 bases aligning to TRBD1. The CDR3 is 15 amino acids. Trimming removed 7 bases from V and 1 base from J; junction bases left unmatched: 10. CDR1 and CDR2 (germline): SGHRS, YFSETQ. The chain's CDR3 is CASVRDSRRNYGYTF. The CDR3 DNA reads TGCGCCAGCGTACGGGACAGCAGGCGTAACTATGGCTACACCTTC.

This clone showed up just once. The chain joins TRBV30 to TRBJ2-7; no reliable D call. V lost 3 bases and J 4 bases, leaving 10 bases between the germline ends. The CDR3 extends over 12 amino acids. CDR1 and CDR2 (germline): GTSNPN, SVGIG (reference sequence). The CDR3 spells CAWSVQHYEQYF. For the CDR3, the DNA is TGTGCCTGGAGCGTACAGCATTACGAGCAGTACTTC.

This clone has just one count. The V gene is TRBV5-4, the J gene TRBJ1-1; tentatively, D is TRBD1 (5 bases). Germline values: CDR1 SGHNT, CDR2 YYREEE (reference sequence). V was trimmed by 0 bases and J by 1 base, leaving 7 bases between them. CDR3 size: 14 residues. The CDR3 nucleotides are TGTGCCAGCAGCTTGGGACAGTCGAACACTGAAGCTTTCTTT. Protein: CASSLGQSNTEAFF.

The chain uses TRBV7-9 and TRBJ2-1; the match to TRBD1 covers 9 bases. V shed 5 bases, J shed 2 bases, and the junction held 7 bases outside the gene matches. The CDR3 loop spans 16 amino acids. CDR1 and CDR2 from the germline V gene are SEHNR and FQNEAQ (reference sequence). Here the CDR3 reads CASSPQGASPYNEQFF. The CDR3 nucleotides are TGTGCCAGCAGCCCACAGGGGGCTAGTCCCTACAATGAGCAGTTCTTC. The full variable domain, completed using reference TRBV7-9 and TRBJ2-1, is DTGVSQNPRHKITKRGQNVTFRCDPISEHNRLYWYRQTLGQGPEFLTYFQNEAQLEKSRLLSDRFSAERPKGSFSTLEIQRTEQGDSAMYLCASSPQGASPYNEQFFGPGTRLTVL.

This clone showed up just once. This chain uses TRBV27 with TRBJ2-1; TRBD2 is a possible D gene (5 bases). Germline lookup yields CDR1 MNHEY and CDR2 SMNVEV (reference sequence). The CDR3 has 15 amino acids. V lost 5 bases and J 7 bases, leaving 18 bases between the germline ends. In DNA, the CDR3 is TGTGCCAGCAGTCCGTCATGGCTTACGGGGAATGAGCAGTTCTTC. Translating gives CASSPSWLTGNEQFF.

This chain uses TRBV7-9 with TRBJ2-7, with 7 bases matching TRBD1. With 5 bases clipped from V and 6 bases from J, the junction kept 10 bases outside the gene matches. The CDR3 contains 14 residues. CDR1 is SEHNR and CDR2 is FQNEAQ in the germline V gene (reference sequence). This CDR3 is CASSPIYTGAEQYF. The CDR3 DNA reads TGTGCCAGCAGCCCTATTTATACAGGGGCCGAGCAGTACTTC.

The gene calls are TRBV2 and TRBJ2-5; possibly TRBD2 for D (7 bases). The assigned J gene may be wrong: the sequence end matches TRBJ2-7 better. Germline V CDR1 and CDR2: SNHLY, FYNNEI. This CDR3 contains 17 residues. CDR3 loop: CASQGSGRGVTRYEQYF. DNA of the CDR3: TGTGCCAGCCAGGGGTCGGGGAGGGGCGTAACAAGGTACGAGCAGTACTTC.

CDR3 in DNA: TGTGCCAGCAGCTTAGCTCCGACAGGGGCCTATGGCTACACCTTC. This sequence encodes CASSLAPTGAYGYTF. This chain links TRBV7-8 with TRBJ1-2; 8 bases match TRBD1. Germline V gene sequence: CDR1 SGHVS, CDR2 FQNEAQ. V lost 0 bases and J lost 4; bases outside the gene matches: 4. The CDR3 has 15 amino acids.

The chain carries TRBV14 and TRBJ1-1; TRBD1 is a possible D gene (6 bases). The germline CDR1 and CDR2 sequences are SGHDN and FVKESK. Trimming stripped 2 bases from V and 7 bases from J, with 11 bases between. CDR3 length: 13 residues. CDR3 sequence reads: CASSQIQGGEAFF. CDR3 nucleotide sequence: TGTGCCAGCAGCCAAATCCAAGGGGGTGAAGCTTTCTTT.

CDR3 nucleotides: TGTGCCAGCAGCTTAGGAGGCAGGGCCTATGGCTACACCTTC. It codes for CASSLGGRAYGYTF. V is TRBV7-8 and J is TRBJ1-2, with a possible D match to TRBD1 (5 bases). The CDR3 has 14 amino acids. CDR1 is SGHVS and CDR2 is FQNEAQ in the germline V gene. V was shortened by 1 base and J by 4 bases, with 10 bases between the two germline ends.

This chain connects TRBV19 to TRBJ2-3; possibly TRBD1 for D (6 bases). Germline assignment: CDR1 LNHDA and CDR2 SQIVND (reference sequence). The CDR3 totals 15 residues. V was pared by 2 bases and J by 6 bases, with 15 bases between. CDR3 amino acids: CASSIRPRGGDTQYF. For the CDR3, the DNA is TGTGCCAGTAGTATAAGGCCTAGAGGGGGTGATACGCAGTATTTT.

The J gene is TRBJ2-7, the V gene TRBV29-1, with 7 positions matching TRBD2. Germline CDR1 and CDR2: SQVTM and ANQGSEA. This CDR3 region has 12 residues. The V gene end was trimmed by 5 bases and the J gene end by 1 base; junction bases not matched to a gene: 2. CDR3 in amino acids: CSVSSGSYEQYF. DNA of the CDR3: TGCAGCGTTTCTAGCGGTTCCTACGAGCAGTACTTC.

Only one count was recorded for this clone. This chain joins TRBV18 and TRBJ2-7; 7 bases fit TRBD1. V shed 0 bases, J shed 9 bases, and the junction held 8 bases outside the gene matches. This CDR3 is 14 amino acids long. Germline CDR1 and CDR2: KGHSH and LQKENI. CDR3 sequence (DNA): TGTGCCAGCTCACCACCGTTAAGACAGGGAAGGCAGTACTTC. It encodes CASSPPLRQGRQYF. Full variable domain (rest looked up from reference TRBV18 and TRBJ2-7): NAGVMQNPRHLVRRRGQEARLRCSPMKGHSHVYWYRQLPEEGLKFMVYLQKENIIDESGMPKERFSAEFPKEGPSILRIQQVVRGDSAAYFCASSPPLRQGRQYFGPGTRLTVT.

This chain connects TRBV27 to TRBJ2-3, with TRBD2 matching over 8 bases. The germline V gene has CDR1 MNHEY and CDR2 SMNVEV (reference sequence). The CDR3 is made up of 13 amino acids. The trim removed 8 bases at V and 2 bases at J, leaving 3 bases unmatched. CDR3 sequence reads: CASQGLVTDTQYF. The CDR3 DNA follows: TGTGCCAGCCAGGGACTAGTCACAGATACGCAGTATTTT.

V and J are TRBV5-6 and TRBJ2-3; 9 nucleotides agree with TRBD1. The CDR3 length is 16 residues. V was pared by 3 bases and J by 0 bases, with 5 bases of the junction left unmatched. Germline V gene lookup returns CDR1 SGHDT and CDR2 YYEEEE. DNA for the CDR3: TGTGCCAGCAGCTCCCGGACAGGGGCTAGCACAGATACGCAGTATTTT. This sequence encodes CASSSRTGASTDTQYF.

About this clone: Other DNA sequences from this sample encode an identical CDR3 as well. The V call is TRBV7-9, the J call TRBJ1-2; D gene uncertain. V shed 5 bases and J shed 8 bases, with 15 bases lying between them. Germline CDR1 and CDR2: SEHNR and FQNEAQ (reference sequence). This CDR3 contains 13 residues. The CDR3 coding sequence is TGTGCCAGCAGCCCCAGCGGGGTATACGGCTACACCTTC. Translation gives CASSPSGVYGYTF.

The V gene is TRBV27, the J gene TRBJ2-1; D remains unclear. CDR3 length: 13 residues. V gave up 1 base and J gave up 4 bases, with 5 bases separating them. The V gene's germline CDR1 is MNHEY and CDR2 SMNVEV (reference sequence). CDR3 protein: CASSLYGYNEQFF. As DNA, the CDR3 is TGTGCCAGCAGTTTATACGGGTACAATGAGCAGTTCTTC.

The chain carries TRBV5-4 and TRBJ2-3, with 8 bases aligning to TRBD1. Germline loops: CDR1 SGHNT, CDR2 YYREEE (reference sequence). The CDR3 contains 16 residues. J gave up 4 bases and V 3 bases, and 10 bases lay outside the gene matches. CDR3: CASSSGQGPWADTQYF. In nucleotides, the CDR3 is TGTGCCAGCAGCTCCGGACAGGGCCCCTGGGCAGATACGCAGTATTTT.

DNA of the CDR3: TGTGCCAGTAGTCGGGGACAGGGGGCGTTCGGTAAGCCCCAGCATTTT. Encoded protein: CASSRGQGAFGKPQHF. The chain links TRBV19 to TRBJ1-5; TRBD1 aligns across 12 bases. This CDR3 contains 16 residues. Trimming at V came to 5 bases and at J to 8 bases, leaving 10 bases not matched to a gene. Per the germline V gene, CDR1 is LNHDA and CDR2 is SQIVND (reference sequence).

The CDR3 sequence is CASSIGAFSPSYEQYF. Here the CDR3 DNA reads TGTGCCAGTAGTATAGGGGCCTTTTCCCCCTCCTACGAGCAGTACTTC. The rearrangement links TRBV19 to TRBJ2-7; D call uncertain. CDR3 length: 16 residues. V lost 1 base to trimming and J lost 0 bases, with 13 bases between them. The germline CDR1 and CDR2 sequences are LNHDA and SQIVND (reference sequence).

The V and J genes are TRBV9 and TRBJ2-7; the D gene is possibly TRBD2 (8 bases). V was cut by 4 bases and J by 6 bases, with 20 bases left in between. Germline V gene sequence: CDR1 SGDLS, CDR2 YYNGEE. The CDR3 totals 15 residues. Here the CDR3 DNA reads TGTGCCAGCAGCACCCGGGAGGGGGCCGAGGCCGAGCAGTACTTC. Translated: CASSTREGAEAEQYF.

The CDR3 DNA sequence: TGTGCTAGTGGTTTCAGGGTAAACCCAAGCTCCTATAATTCACCCCTCCACTTT. This codes for CASGFRVNPSSYNSPLHF. The gene calls are TRBV12-5 and TRBJ1-6; D may be TRBD1 (5 bases). Per the germline V gene, CDR1 is LGHNT and CDR2 is FRNRAP. V lost 3 bases, J lost 0 bases, and 15 bases lay in between. The CDR3 loop spans 18 amino acids.

The chain recombines TRBV11-2 with TRBJ2-3; D call uncertain. V lost 1 base and J 4 bases, leaving 6 bases between the germline ends. Looked up from germline, CDR1 is SGHAT and CDR2 is FQNNGV. CDR3 length: 13 amino acids. The CDR3 DNA reads TGTGCCAGCAGCTTAGGTCGATCAGATACGCAGTATTTT. Residues: CASSLGRSDTQYF.

This clone was recorded once. The chain joins TRBV25-1 to TRBJ1-2; D unresolved. The germline CDR1 and CDR2 sequences are MGHDK and SYGVNS. The CDR3 runs to 13 residues. The V and J ends lost 2 bases and 10 bases respectively, with 14 bases between them. The CDR3 reads CASSEGYSGFYTF. In DNA form, the CDR3 reads TGTGCCAGCAGTGAAGGTTACAGCGGATTCTACACCTTC.

The chain has TRBV19 and TRBJ2-3; 15 positions match TRBD2. This CDR3 contains 18 residues. J gave up 5 bases and V 5 bases, and 11 bases lay outside the gene matches. Germline assignment: CDR1 LNHDA and CDR2 SQIVND (reference sequence). CDR3 protein: CASSPRGLAGGPGDTQYF. The CDR3, as DNA: TGTGCCAGTAGTCCCCGGGGACTAGCGGGGGGCCCAGGAGATACGCAGTATTTT.